A single sample is the source of the 23 T cell receptor beta chains below, sequenced in a study of control samples from healthy donors and cancer patients. Here immunoSEQ multiplex PCR was the method, and the copy in TCRdb shows in-frame clones only, minus some. Of nearly 200,000 clones in the sample, around 93% were seen once. Sequencing was performed on blood. Receptor source: a young man in good health.

This clone was seen once. The chain joins TRBV2 to TRBJ2-7; 8 nucleotides line up with TRBD2. The CDR3 is 13 amino acids. The trim removed 6 bases at V and 2 bases at J, leaving 3 bases unmatched. Germline CDR1 reads SNHLY; CDR2 reads FYNNEI. The CDR3 DNA follows: TGTGCCAGCAGGAGCGGGGGCCCCTACGAGCAGTACTTC. It is translated as CASRSGGPYEQYF. Looking up the rest from reference TRBV2 and TRBJ2-7 gives the full variable domain: EPEVTQTPSHQVTQMGQEVILRCVPISNHLYFYWYRQILGQKVEFLVSFYNNEISEKSEIFDDQFSVERPDGSNFTLKIRSTKLEDSAMYFCASRSGGPYEQYFGPGTRLTVT.

This clone showed up just once. This chain connects TRBV5-1 to TRBJ2-7; no clear D. Per the germline V gene, CDR1 is SGHRS and CDR2 is YFSETQ. Trimming removed 3 bases from V and 1 base from J, with 8 bases in between. CDR3 length equals 13 residues. CDR3: CASSSTDSYEQYF. The CDR3 region has the DNA TGCGCCAGCAGCTCTACGGATTCCTACGAGCAGTACTTC. Full variable domain (rest looked up from reference TRBV5-1 and TRBJ2-7): KAGVTQTPRYLIKTRGQQVTLSCSPISGHRSVSWYQQTPGQGLQFLFEYFSETQRNKGNFPGRFSGRQFSNSRSEMNVSTLELGDSALYLCASSSTDSYEQYFGPGTRLTVT.

This chain uses TRBV5-1 with TRBJ1-3; tentatively, D is TRBD1 (5 bases). The CDR3 contains 16 residues. V was pared by 4 bases and J by 0 bases, with 14 bases between. Germline CDR1 reads SGHRS; CDR2 reads YFSETQ. The chain's CDR3 is CASSLGPLSSGNTIYF. CDR3 in DNA: TGCGCCAGCAGCCTGGGACCTCTGAGCTCTGGAAACACCATATATTTT.

This chain connects TRBV5-4 to TRBJ1-6; D possibly corresponds to TRBD1 (6 bases). The CDR3 covers 14 residues. Trimming removed 4 bases at V and 7 bases at J, with 12 bases between. Per the germline V gene, CDR1 is SGHNT and CDR2 is YYREEE (reference sequence). The CDR3 DNA follows: TGTGCCAGCAGCCGGGACATTCAGAATTCACCCCTCCACTTT. This sequence encodes CASSRDIQNSPLHF.

The chain links TRBV5-1 to TRBJ2-3, with 7 bases identical to TRBD1. The CDR3 has 14 amino acids. CDR1 is SGHRS, CDR2 YFSETQ, per germline. V shed 4 bases, J shed 6 bases, and the junction held 8 bases outside the gene matches. CDR3 sequence reads: CASSQGQPQDTQYF. Written as DNA, the CDR3 is TGCGCCAGCAGCCAGGGACAGCCTCAGGATACGCAGTATTTT.

This chain uses TRBV11-2 with TRBJ2-3, with TRBD2 matching 7 bases. The germline CDR1 and CDR2 sequences are SGHAT and FQNNGV. J gave up 2 bases and V 5 bases, and 10 bases lay outside the gene matches. The CDR3 has 16 amino acids. The CDR3 DNA reads as TGTGCCAGCAGCGCGTTGACTAGCAGAATCACAGATACGCAGTATTTT. This sequence encodes CASSALTSRITDTQYF.

This chain connects TRBV3-1 (or the pseudogene TRBV3-2) to TRBJ1-6; unclear D gene. There are 13 residues in the CDR3. Looked up from germline, CDR1 is LGHDT and CDR2 is YNNKEL (reference sequence). V lost 1 base to trimming and J lost 7 bases, with 5 bases between them. CDR3 nucleotide sequence: TGTGCCAGCAGCCAAGCCGCAAATTCACCCCTCCACTTT. Translation gives CASSQAANSPLHF.

J is TRBJ1-4 and V is TRBV29-1, with 8 positions matching TRBD1. Trimming took 7 bases from V and 8 from J; bases not matched to a gene: 6. The CDR3 extends over 12 amino acids. Germline V gives CDR1 SQVTM, CDR2 ANQGSEA. The CDR3 DNA follows: TGCAGCGGTGGACAGGGAGGCGAAAAACTGTTTTTT. Translation gives CSGGQGGEKLFF.

V is TRBV5-5 and J is TRBJ1-4; no definite D call. In germline, CDR1 is SGHKS, CDR2 YYEKEE (reference sequence). The CDR3 loop spans 14 amino acids. Between the trimmed V and J ends, which lost 4 bases and 4 bases, there was a span of 11 bases. The CDR3 sequence is CASSPNWGNEKLFF. In nucleotides, the CDR3 is TGTGCCAGCAGCCCCAACTGGGGTAATGAAAAACTGTTTTTT.

The chain has TRBV28 and TRBJ2-7; 9 nucleotides line up with TRBD1. Unmatched junction bases numbered 13, after V lost 10 bases and J lost 6 bases. CDR3 size: 14 residues. CDR1 and CDR2 from the germline V gene are MDHEN and SYDVKM. In nucleotides, the CDR3 is TGTGCCACCCACCCGCGGACAGGGGCTAGCGAGCAGTACTTC. This gives the protein CATHPRTGASEQYF.

The gene calls are TRBV7-9 and TRBJ1-4; no firm D call. The germline gives CDR1 SEHNR, CDR2 FQNEAQ (reference sequence). Between the trimmed V and J ends, which lost 8 bases and 8 bases, there was a span of 24 bases. CDR3 length: 16 amino acids. The DNA for the CDR3 is TGTGCCAGCCTCCCCGGTCTGTGGCTAAGTGGGGAAAAACTGTTTTTT. It codes for CASLPGLWLSGEKLFF.

The genes are TRBV7-9 and TRBJ2-1; 11 nucleotides match TRBD2. The V segment lost 5 bases and the J segment 10 bases; nucleotides outside the gene matches: 10. The CDR3 contains 15 residues. Germline CDR1 and CDR2: SEHNR and FQNEAQ (reference sequence). CDR3 coding DNA: TGTGCCAGCAGCCACGGGACTAGCGGACTACAAGAGCAGTTCTTC. Protein product: CASSHGTSGLQEQFF.

V and J are TRBV24-1 and TRBJ2-3; no firm D call. Germline CDR1 KGHDR, CDR2 SFDVKD. The ends were cut back, 4 bases at V and 3 bases at J, with 10 bases in the middle. This CDR3 has 14 residues. CDR3: CATSDPGRTDTQYF. CDR3 coding DNA: TGTGCCACCAGTGACCCCGGACGGACAGATACGCAGTATTTT.

V gene TRBV6-5 combines with J gene TRBJ1-1, with D unclear. Per the germline V gene, CDR1 is MNHEY and CDR2 is SVGAGI. CDR3 length: 14 amino acids. V was trimmed by 6 bases and J by 1 base, leaving 12 bases between them. CDR3 DNA sequence: TGTGCCAGCAGGCAAAAATTTCAGAACACTGAAGCTTTCTTT. Translation: CASRQKFQNTEAFF.

The rearrangement uses TRBV7-2 and TRBJ2-3, with a tentative D call TRBD2 (7 bases). Deletions cut 5 bases from V and 6 bases from J, with 21 bases between. The CDR3 is 16 amino acids. Per the germline V gene, CDR1 is SGHTA and CDR2 is FQGNSA. The CDR3 coding sequence is TGTGCCAGCAGCACACGCTCGCGGGGGCGGGGGGATACGCAGTATTTT. Residues: CASSTRSRGRGDTQYF. The full variable domain, in which reference TRBV7-2 and TRBJ2-3 provide the parts outside the CDR3, is GAGVSQSPSNKVTEKGKDVELRCDPISGHTALYWYRQSLGQGLEFLIYFQGNSAPDKSGLPSDRFSAERTGGSVSTLTIQRTQQEDSAVYLCASSTRSRGRGDTQYFGPGTRLTVL.

This chain uses TRBV12-3 or TRBV12-4 with TRBJ2-7; D is perhaps TRBD1 (6 bases). The CDR3 has 11 amino acids. The germline V and J ends were trimmed by 6 bases and 3 bases, with 6 bases remaining between them. The CDR3 reads CASRGGYEQYF. CDR3 nucleotides: TGTGCCAGCAGAGGGGGCTACGAGCAGTACTTC.

The chain links TRBV3-1 (or the pseudogene TRBV3-2) to TRBJ1-2, with 8 bases lining up with TRBD1. Germline V lookup: CDR1 LGHDT, CDR2 YNNKEL (reference sequence). The CDR3 runs to 14 residues. V dropped 4 bases and J dropped 6; count of bases not matched to a gene: 7. CDR3 sequence: CASSPGDRSHGYTF. CDR3 in DNA: TGTGCCAGCAGCCCTGGGGACAGGTCGCATGGCTACACCTTC.

This clone has a single count. V and J are TRBV6-1 and TRBJ2-3; D might be TRBD1 (5 bases). The ends were cut back, 1 base at V and 1 base at J, with 9 bases in the middle. The CDR3 totals 15 residues. Germline V gene data show CDR1 as MNHNS and CDR2 as SASEGT. DNA for the CDR3: TGTGCCAGCAGTGAAGGGGGCGGAGGCACAGATACGCAGTATTTT. It codes for CASSEGGGGTDTQYF.

The J gene is TRBJ2-3, the V gene TRBV7-2; 14 bases match TRBD2. V shed 5 bases and J 0 bases; nucleotides not matched to a gene: 7. CDR1 and CDR2 from the germline V gene are SGHTA and FQGNSA. The CDR3 loop spans 18 amino acids. CDR3 in amino acids: CASSPRTSGGSSTDTQYF. The CDR3 DNA is TGTGCCAGCAGCCCAAGGACTAGCGGGGGGTCTAGCACAGATACGCAGTATTTT.

This clone was observed a few times. V gene TRBV2 combines with J gene TRBJ2-2, with a weak D call TRBD1 (6 bases). With 6 bases removed from V and 4 bases from J, the gap between germline ends came to 15 bases. Germline V CDR1 and CDR2: SNHLY, FYNNEI. The CDR3 consists of 15 residues. The CDR3 region is CASSQQGTRTGELFF. The CDR3 coding sequence is TGTGCCAGCAGCCAACAGGGCACTCGCACCGGGGAGCTGTTTTTT.

The CDR3 reads CASSAQASTDTQYF. The CDR3, as DNA: TGTGCCAGCAGCGCCCAAGCTAGCACAGATACGCAGTATTTT. The genes are TRBV9 and TRBJ2-3; D gene unclear. The CDR3 is 14 residues long. The V gene's germline CDR1 is SGDLS and CDR2 YYNGEE. Trimming left V 3 bases short and J 0 bases short, with 8 bases between.

The chain couples TRBV5-1 to TRBJ2-3, with 7 bases aligning to TRBD1. The germline V gene encodes CDR1 SGHRS and CDR2 YFSETQ. The CDR3 is 15 amino acids. The J segment lost 3 bases and the V segment lost 6 bases, leaving 10 bases of the junction unmatched. The CDR3 DNA sequence: TGCGCCAGCACCACTCGGCCAGGGGGAACAGATACGCAGTATTTT. Encoded protein: CASTTRPGGTDTQYF.

The genes are TRBV6-5 and TRBJ2-5; D call uncertain. Germline loops: CDR1 MNHEY, CDR2 SVGAGI. The CDR3 runs 13 residues. The germline V and J ends were trimmed by 2 bases and 3 bases, with 7 bases remaining between them. In DNA, the CDR3 is TGTGCCAGCAGTTACCTGGCAGAAGAGACCCAGTACTTC. Protein product: CASSYLAEETQYF.